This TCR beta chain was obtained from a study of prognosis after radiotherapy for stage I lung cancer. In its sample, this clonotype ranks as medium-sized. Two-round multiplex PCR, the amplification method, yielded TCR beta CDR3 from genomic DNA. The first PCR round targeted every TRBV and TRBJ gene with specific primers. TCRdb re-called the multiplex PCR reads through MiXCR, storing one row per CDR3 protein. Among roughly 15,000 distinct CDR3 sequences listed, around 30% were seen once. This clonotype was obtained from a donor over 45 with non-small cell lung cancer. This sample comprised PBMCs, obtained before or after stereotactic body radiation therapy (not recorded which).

In DNA, the CDR3 is TGTGCCAGCGGAAACAGGGAGGCTTTTACAGATACGCAGTATTTT. The encoded protein is CASGNREAFTDTQYF. The chain carries TRBV12-3 or TRBV12-4 and TRBJ2-3; the D call may be TRBD1 or TRBD2 (6 bases each). The CDR3 spans 15 residues. V gave up 8 bases and J gave up 3 bases, with 18 bases separating them.